The 31 T cell receptor beta chains listed next were all sequenced from one sample in a study of blood T cell repertoires in COVID-19. Repertoires were generated with immunoSEQ multiplex PCR, while TCRdb's copy carries only in-frame clones and drops some. In the table there are about 110,000 clones, approximately 62% of which are singletons. The sample comprised peripheral blood. The origin of the receptors is a man older than 75 with acute or convalescent COVID-19.

The rearrangement joins TRBV7-2 to TRBJ1-2; D perhaps matches TRBD1 (6 bases). V was clipped by 5 bases and J by 4 bases, with 14 bases between them. The CDR3 extends over 14 amino acids. The germline V gene encodes CDR1 SGHTA and CDR2 FQGNSA. The CDR3 nucleotides read TGTGCCAGCAGCCCTCCCGGGACACCCTATGGCTACACCTTC. This translates into CASSPPGTPYGYTF. Full variable domain (remainder filled in from reference TRBV7-2 and TRBJ1-2): GAGVSQSPSNKVTEKGKDVELRCDPISGHTALYWYRQSLGQGLEFLIYFQGNSAPDKSGLPSDRFSAERTGGSVSTLTIQRTQQEDSAVYLCASSPPGTPYGYTFGSGTRLTVV.

V usage is TRBV5-5 and J usage is TRBJ2-2, with 11 bases lining up with TRBD2. V dropped 2 bases and J dropped 4; count of bases not matched to a gene: 7. Germline CDR1 reads SGHKS; CDR2 reads YYEKEE (reference sequence). CDR3 length: 17 residues. The CDR3 reads CASSLRLAGLSTGELFF. The DNA for the CDR3 is TGTGCCAGCAGCTTAAGACTAGCGGGACTCTCCACCGGGGAGCTGTTTTTT. Filled out from reference TRBV5-5 and TRBJ2-2, the complete variable domain reads DAGVTQSPTHLIKTRGQQVTLRCSPISGHKSVSWYQQVLGQGPQFIFQYYEKEERGRGNFPDRFSARQFPNYSSELNVNALLLGDSALYLCASSLRLAGLSTGELFFGEGSRLTVL.

In this sample, this clone turned up a few times. The chain uses TRBV28 and TRBJ1-1; 7 bases match TRBD1. The length of the CDR3 is 16 residues. V lost 6 bases, J lost 1 base, and 11 bases stayed unmatched. Germline CDR1 and CDR2: MDHEN and SYDVKM. As DNA, the CDR3 is TGTGCCAGCAGCAGCACAGGGGAGTGGTCGAACACTGAAGCTTTCTTT. This sequence encodes CASSSTGEWSNTEAFF.

This sequence joins TRBV7-9 and TRBJ2-1; D may be TRBD2 (5 bases). Trimming removed 2 bases from V and 0 bases from J, with 17 bases in between. Germline CDR1 is SEHNR and CDR2 is FQNEAQ (reference sequence). The CDR3 totals 18 residues. Written as DNA, the CDR3 is TGTGCCAGCAGCTTACCCCCCCGTCTAGCAGGCTCCTACAATGAGCAGTTCTTC. Protein product: CASSLPPRLAGSYNEQFF.

V is TRBV6-5 and J is TRBJ2-7, with 10 bases lining up with TRBD2. Germline CDR1 is MNHEY and CDR2 is SVGAGI. V lost 8 bases and J lost 5; bases outside the gene matches: 9. This CDR3 comprises 14 residues. As DNA, the CDR3 is TGTGCCAGCGTCTCTAGCGGGAGAACCCACGAGCAGTACTTC. This codes for CASVSSGRTHEQYF.

The chain uses TRBV5-4 and TRBJ2-1, with 9 bases that match TRBD2. V lost 4 bases to trimming and J lost 5 bases; unmatched junction nucleotides: 10. The CDR3 covers 16 residues. The germline V gene encodes CDR1 SGHNT and CDR2 YYREEE (reference sequence). The DNA for the CDR3 is TGTGCCAGCAGCCGAATTTGGACTAGCGAGAACAATGAGCAGTTCTTC. It yields the protein CASSRIWTSENNEQFF.

The V gene is TRBV12-3 or TRBV12-4, the J gene TRBJ1-4; D call uncertain. CDR3 length: 12 amino acids. V lost 1 base, J lost 8 bases, and 5 bases lay in between. CDR3 DNA: TGTGCCAGCAGTTTAGTCGGGGAAAAACTGTTTTTT. Its translation: CASSLVGEKLFF.

The chain carries TRBV5-6 and TRBJ2-3; TRBD1 agrees at 7 bases. Germline V gene data show CDR1 as SGHDT and CDR2 as YYEEEE. The CDR3 has 15 residues. Trimming cost V 6 bases and J 3 bases; bases outside gene matches: 10. CDR3 nucleotides: TGTGCCAGCAACAGACAGGGTACCTTAACAGATACGCAGTATTTT. As protein: CASNRQGTLTDTQYF.

V is TRBV5-1 and J is TRBJ2-1; the match to TRBD1 covers 10 bases. The CDR3 runs 15 residues. CDR1 and CDR2 (germline): SGHRS, YFSETQ. J lost 8 bases, V lost 0 bases, and 5 bases had no gene match. Here the CDR3 DNA reads TGCGCCAGCAGCTTGGCGAGACAGGGGGCTGATGAGCAGTTCTTC. Amino acid sequence: CASSLARQGADEQFF.

The J gene is TRBJ2-7, the V gene TRBV7-2; tentatively, D is TRBD1 (6 bases). The CDR3 sequence is 13 residues long. The V end was cut by 4 bases, the J end by 2 bases, with 9 bases between. The germline gives CDR1 SGHTA, CDR2 FQGNSA. The CDR3, as DNA: TGTGCCAGCAGCTCCGGGACAACCTACGAGCAGTACTTC. It specifies CASSSGTTYEQYF.

This clone was picked up one time. This rearrangement joins TRBV20-1 to TRBJ2-1; 7 bases line up with TRBD1. Germline CDR1 reads DFQATT; CDR2 reads SNEGSKA (reference sequence). The CDR3 extends over 15 amino acids. With 3 bases clipped from V and 0 bases from J, the junction kept 5 bases outside the gene matches. CDR3 nucleotide sequence: TGCAGTGCTAGTTCGGGACAGAGCTCCTACAATGAGCAGTTCTTC. It yields the protein CSASSGQSSYNEQFF.

The genes are TRBV5-4 and TRBJ2-2; TRBD2 agrees at 7 bases. The CDR3 runs 16 residues. J lost 3 bases, V lost 0 bases, and 5 bases had no gene match. CDR1 and CDR2 (germline): SGHNT, YYREEE (reference sequence). Here the CDR3 reads CASSLGGGKDTGELFF. DNA for the CDR3: TGTGCCAGCAGCTTGGGCGGGGGAAAAGACACCGGGGAGCTGTTTTTT.

This clone was counted between two and nine times. This rearrangement joins TRBV19 to TRBJ2-2; 14 positions agree with TRBD2. This CDR3 spans 17 amino acids. CDR1 and CDR2 from the germline V gene are LNHDA and SQIVND (reference sequence). V lost 9 bases, J lost 0 bases, and 6 bases stayed unmatched. The CDR3 region is CASTGTSGSSNTGELFF. The CDR3, as DNA: TGTGCCAGCACCGGGACTAGCGGGAGTTCGAACACCGGGGAGCTGTTTTTT. Variable domain in full (rest from reference TRBV19 and TRBJ2-2): DGGITQSPKYLFRKEGQNVTLSCEQNLNHDAMYWYRQDPGQGLRLIYYSQIVNDFQKGDIAEGYSVSREKKESFPLTVTSAQKNPTAFYLCASTGTSGSSNTGELFFGEGSRLTVL.

The table lists this clone with many counts. V is TRBV6-1 and J is TRBJ1-2; D ambiguous. Germline-derived CDR1 and CDR2 are MNHNS and SASEGT. This CDR3 is built from 14 residues. Trimming pared 1 base from V and 2 bases from J, leaving 8 bases between. The DNA for the CDR3 is TGTGCCAGCAGTGAAGTGTATATGAACTATGGCTACACCTTC. Protein product: CASSEVYMNYGYTF.

This clone was found once. The chain recombines TRBV29-1 with TRBJ2-7; 10 nucleotides line up with TRBD1. Per germline, CDR1 SQVTM and CDR2 ANQGSEA. J lost 2 bases, V lost 6 bases, and 7 bases had no gene match. There are 14 residues in the CDR3. In DNA form, the CDR3 reads TGCAGCGTCTCCGGACAGGGGGGACCCTACGAGCAGTACTTC. Translating it yields CSVSGQGGPYEQYF.

Only one count was recorded for this clone. This rearrangement joins TRBV11-2 to TRBJ1-3; 7 nucleotides match TRBD1. This CDR3 has 16 amino acids. J was trimmed by 1 base and V by 6 bases; bases with no gene match: 9. Germline CDR1 is SGHAT and CDR2 is FQNNGV. The CDR3 here is CASSLQGVWSGNTIYF. The CDR3 DNA follows: TGTGCCAGCAGTCTTCAGGGGGTTTGGTCTGGAAACACCATATATTTT.

V usage is TRBV28 and J usage is TRBJ1-1; 8 bases align to TRBD1. Looked up from germline, CDR1 is MDHEN and CDR2 is SYDVKM. J gave up 7 bases and V 5 bases, and 9 bases lay outside the gene matches. The CDR3 length is 14 residues. The CDR3 region is CASSAPGQVHEAFF. The CDR3 DNA follows: TGTGCCAGCAGTGCGCCGGGACAGGTCCATGAAGCTTTCTTT.

In its sample, this clone was seen a few times. This chain joins TRBV3-1 (or the pseudogene TRBV3-2) and TRBJ1-3, with a weak D call TRBD1 (5 bases). The CDR3 is 15 residues long. Trimming pared 1 base from V and 0 bases from J, leaving 7 bases between. From germline, CDR1 is LGHDT and CDR2 YNNKEL (reference sequence). The CDR3 spells CASSQGGLSGNTIYF. The CDR3 DNA reads TGTGCCAGCAGCCAAGGGGGCCTCTCTGGAAACACCATATATTTT.

This clone was seen only once. The chain links TRBV5-1 to TRBJ1-6, with unresolved D. The V gene's germline CDR1 is SGHRS and CDR2 YFSETQ. Trimming took 2 bases from V and 5 from J, leaving 11 bases between them. This CDR3 has 15 amino acids. CDR3 sequence (DNA): TGCGCCAGCAGCTTTAACGCGGGAGATAATTCACCCCTCCACTTT. Encoded protein: CASSFNAGDNSPLHF.

This sequence joins TRBV6-5 and TRBJ2-2, with unresolved D. The CDR3 is 13 amino acids. Trimming shortened V by 7 bases and J by 4 bases, and 10 bases separated the two germline ends. Germline V CDR1 and CDR2: MNHEY, SVGAGI. CDR3 amino acids: CASTYPGTGELFF. CDR3 in DNA: TGTGCCAGCACCTACCCCGGCACCGGGGAGCTGTTTTTT.

J is TRBJ1-2 and V is TRBV9; D not certain. Germline CDR1 is SGDLS and CDR2 is YYNGEE. The V and J ends lost 0 bases and 4 bases respectively, with 13 bases between them. There are 15 residues in the CDR3. The CDR3 nucleotides read TGTGCCAGCAGCGTAGAGGTCAGGCCCCTCTATGGCTACACCTTC. As protein: CASSVEVRPLYGYTF.

The chain carries TRBV6-5 and TRBJ1-1, with a weak D call TRBD1 (6 bases). V lost 8 bases, J lost 4 bases, and 11 bases lay in between. The CDR3 runs 12 residues. In germline, CDR1 is MNHEY, CDR2 SVGAGI. The CDR3 nucleotides are TGTGCCAGCGTCCAGGGGACCACTGAAGCTTTCTTT. Amino acid sequence: CASVQGTTEAFF.

The chain links TRBV4-1 to TRBJ2-3; D unclear. CDR3 length equals 17 residues. CDR1 MGHRA and CDR2 YSYEKL come from the germline V gene. Trimming took 2 bases from V and 0 from J, leaving 15 bases between them. DNA for the CDR3: TGCGCCAGCAGCCAACCTCGGGTATATACTAGCACAGATACGCAGTATTTT. Translated, it gives CASSQPRVYTSTDTQYF.

In its sample, this clone was seen once. The J gene is TRBJ1-6, the V gene TRBV28; D possibly corresponds to TRBD1 (5 bases). This CDR3 is 12 amino acids long. Looked up from germline, CDR1 is MDHEN and CDR2 is SYDVKM. The V end lost 9 bases, the J end lost 5 bases, and 8 bases lay between the germline ends. The CDR3 protein is CASRTHNSPLHF. The CDR3 nucleotides read TGTGCCAGTCGGACACATAATTCACCCCTCCACTTT.

Comment on this clone: Other nucleotide sequences in the sample specify the same CDR3. This rearrangement joins TRBV28 to TRBJ1-5; tentatively, D is TRBD1 (5 bases). Germline loops: CDR1 MDHEN, CDR2 SYDVKM. This CDR3 has 16 residues. V was pared by 4 bases and J by 4 bases, with 17 bases between. For the CDR3, the DNA is TGTGCCAGCAGTTCCCCGGCCGACAGCAGGAATCAGCCCCAGCATTTT. The encoded protein is CASSSPADSRNQPQHF.

The chain employs TRBV9 and TRBJ2-7; possibly TRBD1 for D (6 bases). The CDR3 is made up of 17 amino acids. V lost 4 bases and J lost 0, with 20 bases in between. CDR1 and CDR2 (germline): SGDLS, YYNGEE. The CDR3 here is CASSPRGDTFISYEQYF. The CDR3 coding sequence is TGTGCCAGCAGCCCCCGTGGGGACACCTTTATCTCCTACGAGCAGTACTTC.

This rearrangement joins TRBV28 to TRBJ2-5, with 12 bases fitting TRBD2. The V gene's germline CDR1 is MDHEN and CDR2 SYDVKM. Trimming removed 2 bases from V and 2 bases from J; junction bases left unmatched: 15. This CDR3 spans 20 amino acids. The CDR3 coding sequence is TGTGCCAGCAGTTTAGTCCCCGCCCGCGGACTAGCGGGACCACAAGAGACCCAGTACTTC. The encoded protein is CASSLVPARGLAGPQETQYF.

J is TRBJ2-3 and V is TRBV4-3; D may be TRBD2 (6 bases). The V and J ends lost 0 bases and 3 bases respectively, with 13 bases between them. The CDR3 has 16 residues. CDR1 is LGHNA and CDR2 is YSLEER in the germline V gene. This CDR3 reads CASSQDRTGRTDTQYF. The CDR3 DNA is TGCGCCAGCAGCCAAGATCGGACGGGGAGGACAGATACGCAGTATTTT.

The V and J genes are TRBV19 and TRBJ2-3, with 9 bases that match TRBD1. Trimming cost V 4 bases and J 2 bases; bases outside gene matches: 4. Germline V gene data show CDR1 as LNHDA and CDR2 as SQIVND (reference sequence). This CDR3 contains 15 residues. CDR3 residues: CASSTGQGYTDTQYF. The CDR3 DNA reads TGTGCCAGTAGTACGGGACAGGGCTACACAGATACGCAGTATTTT.

This clone was detected only once. The gene calls are TRBV3-1 (or the pseudogene TRBV3-2) and TRBJ2-5; D is uncertain. Germline assignment: CDR1 LGHDT and CDR2 YNNKEL (reference sequence). The CDR3 runs 14 residues. V was cut by 1 base and J by 2 bases, with 8 bases left in between. The CDR3 sequence: CASSQVIQQETQYF. The CDR3 DNA sequence: TGTGCCAGCAGCCAAGTAATACAGCAAGAGACCCAGTACTTC.

This clone occurred a few times. The chain combines TRBV7-3 with TRBJ2-2, with D tentatively TRBD2 (6 bases). Germline loops: CDR1 SGHTA, CDR2 FQGTGA. The V end was cut by 5 bases, the J end by 4 bases, with 14 bases between. This CDR3 is built from 15 residues. The CDR3, as DNA: TGTGCCAGCAGCCAAGGAGGGCCGGTCACCGGGGAGCTGTTTTTT. Translating it yields CASSQGGPVTGELFF.